One sample yielded the 5 T cell receptor beta chains listed below, sequenced in a study of T cell responses to AZD1222 COVID-19 vaccine. Some clones are missing from TCRdb's copy, which holds only in-frame ones; the method was immunoSEQ multiplex PCR. The sample has around 120,000 clones; roughly 93% are singletons. This sample comprised peripheral blood, obtained 28 days after the second AZD1222 dose. These receptors were obtained from an adult who received the AZD1222 COVID-19 vaccine.

CDR3 sequence: CASSLGTAGIGYNEQFF. In nucleotides, the CDR3 is TGCGCCAGCAGCTTGGGTACAGCGGGAATCGGGTACAATGAGCAGTTCTTC. V and J are TRBV5-1 and TRBJ2-1; 7 nucleotides line up with TRBD2. Germline V gene sequence: CDR1 SGHRS, CDR2 YFSETQ. Unmatched junction bases numbered 10, after V lost 0 bases and J lost 4 bases. The CDR3 runs to 17 residues. Complete variable domain (other parts from reference TRBV5-1 and TRBJ2-1): KAGVTQTPRYLIKTRGQQVTLSCSPISGHRSVSWYQQTPGQGLQFLFEYFSETQRNKGNFPGRFSGRQFSNSRSEMNVSTLELGDSALYLCASSLGTAGIGYNEQFFGPGTRLTVL.

This chain uses TRBV12-3 or TRBV12-4 with TRBJ2-1; the D is unclear. The CDR3 is 13 residues long. Trimming took 8 bases from V and 4 from J, leaving 12 bases between them. The CDR3 is CASSFGPYNEQFF. For the CDR3, the DNA is TGTGCCAGCTCATTTGGGCCTTACAATGAGCAGTTCTTC.

The rearrangement links TRBV12-3 or TRBV12-4 to TRBJ1-1, with 9 bases lining up with TRBD1. This CDR3 contains 12 residues. V trimming: 5 bases; J trimming: 11 bases; junction bases outside the gene matches: 6. In DNA, the CDR3 is TGTGCCAGCAGTGTCGGACAGGGGAAGGCTTTCTTT. Translation: CASSVGQGKAFF.

The chain has TRBV29-1 and TRBJ2-7, with D maybe TRBD1 (6 bases). The germline CDR1 and CDR2 sequences are SQVTM and ANQGSEA. Trimming took off 4 bases at V and 5 bases at J, with 15 bases between the two ends. This CDR3 spans 13 amino acids. The CDR3 sequence: CSVGSGDGDEQYF. CDR3 coding DNA: TGCAGCGTTGGATCAGGGGACGGGGACGAGCAGTACTTC.

This clone came up once. The chain links TRBV11-3 to TRBJ2-7, with 8 bases fitting TRBD2. With 5 bases clipped from V and 1 base from J, the junction kept 7 bases outside the gene matches. Germline CDR1 is SGHNT and CDR2 is YENEEA. The CDR3 totals 15 residues. CDR3 residues: CASSPSGRQSYEQYF. The CDR3 region has the DNA TGTGCCAGCAGCCCGAGCGGGAGACAATCCTACGAGCAGTACTTC.